Sequencing of this TCR beta chain was carried out in a study of shared clonotypes between healthy human individuals (dated by TCRdb to 2020 to 2022). Broadly, across the study: The cohort included a few men and a couple of women between 18 and 49 years of age. To estimate repertoire size and how much clonotype sharing occurs between individuals, the study deeply sequenced the blood TCR repertoires of about five healthy adults. Libraries were prepared and TCR repertoires were sequenced by different laboratories using diverse techniques, in order to increase sequencing depth and limit assay-specific biases. For each donor, CD4 naive and CD4 memory were each given three plates, CD8 naive was given two plates, and CD8 memory was given one plate. Between about 0.85 and 10 billion PBMCs per donor were obtained by leukapheresis.

With regard to this clone: The antigen it recognizes is unknown. Base qualities are not recorded, but no much larger clone differs from it by a single base.

Inclusive of the bounding cysteine and phenylalanine, the CDR3 is 11 residues long. This entry keeps only the CDR3 DNA: 33 bases, framed from base 1. CDR1 and CDR2, looked up from the germline V gene (reference sequence), are DFQATT and SNEGSKA. V lost 8 bases and J lost 1 base; the stretch between them is 7 bases long. Using the deep immunoSEQ assay, TCR CDR3 regions were amplified from genomic DNA by multiplex PCR. For each cell subset, the extracted genomic DNA was distributed evenly across all wells of several immunoSEQ 96-well plates, and each plate served as one replicate. For sorted subsets, each replicate PCR was loaded with about 0.2 ug genomic DNA, equivalent to 30,000 or so T cell genomes. Purified libraries were quantified with a Qubit 3.0 fluorometer, sized on a Bioanalyzer 2100, and re-quantified with the KAPA Library Quantification kit. Every immunoSEQ 96-well plate was sequenced on a separate single-read 150-cycle Illumina NextSeq 550 flow cell. The paper's data handling went like this. Because only junctional sequences without quality scores were contained in the immunoSEQ output, filtering matching that applied to full-length reads could not be performed. To assign V/J genes and CDR3, sequences were annotated against IMGT germline references using PyIR, a Python wrapper for IgBLAST v1.9. Reads were removed for weak V/J assignments (E-value above 1e-6), missing CDR3, stop codons, out-of-frame junctions, or ambiguous translated residues. A V3J clonotype was defined by an identical inferred V gene, J gene, and CDR3 amino acid sequence. To compute the percentage overlap between repertoires, the number of shared unique clonotypes was divided by the size of the smaller repertoire. RTK rarefaction, the Chao1 estimator, and Recon v2.1 estimates of unobserved clonotypes were used to assess repertoire richness. OLGA was used to compute generation probabilities for all TCRbeta clonotypes that the gDNA method yielded from a handful of donors. Drawn from immuneACCESS, this table holds only the in-frame rearrangements with V and J called that TCRdb kept. Clones are partly lost; checked studies trace under half to an unresolved V gene and leave the rest unexplained. That table is the source of V, J and clone size, and D and trimming were worked out from the DNA. Present in this sample are 300,000 to 400,000 clones, more than 60% of which were seen just once. Of the sample, about 9.4% falls within the top ten clones.

Overall results and qualifications from the work: Sampling was restricted to blood, and TCR repertoires in tissues likely differ from the TCR repertoires found in blood. Pairwise subsampling indicated that sequencing depth was expected to affect the degree of clonotype sharing among donors. Because the study included a small number of donors, the genetic and exposure-history diversity represented was limited. Across several donors, 4.5% to 6.5% of naive CD4, 3.5% of naive CD8, around 2.5% of memory CD4, and 0.4% of memory CD8 clonotypes were shared. Compared with non-shared clonotypes, the clonotypes found in all four sorted-subset donors had higher generation probabilities. Naive subsets generally had larger estimated clonotype richness than memory subsets did. Incomplete sequencing was indicated by rarefaction of sorted-subset datasets, despite the large sequencing depth.

Healthy HIV-negative adults with no recently reported acute infections or vaccinations were included as donors. Every donor was a Caucasian adult living in Nashville, Tennessee, USA. CD4+ T cells were enriched through magnetic negative selection, after which naive cells were positively selected on CD45RA and the remaining negative fraction served as the memory subset. Blood was obtained by leukapheresis, after which PBMCs were separated by Ficoll-Histopaque density gradient centrifugation and cryopreserved in liquid nitrogen vapor phase. Analytical flow cytometry was used to check the purity and quantity of every magnetically sorted T cell population. Genomic DNA was isolated from each sorted fraction and quantified by UV absorbance on a Nanodrop 2000c.

Sequences were obtained from memory CD4+ T cells sorted from blood. The cell subset or site label on this specimen signifies: CD45RA-negative fraction. This TCR was recovered from a man aged 30 to 39 in good health. The chain is made from TRBV20-1 and TRBJ2-3; no D gene can be assigned with confidence. The sequenced DNA: TGCAGTTATGCGGGCACAGATACGCAGTATTTT. It specifies CSYAGTDTQYF.